Detailed here is one TCR beta chain. The antigen remains undetermined. TCR beta libraries were made by quantitative 5'-RACE with molecular barcodes. TCRdb called the 5' RACE reads again in MiXCR, with one record for every CDR3 protein. The table shows roughly 440,000 distinct CDR3 sequences, with approximately 17% occurring only once. This entry is derived from a study of CD8 T cells in ankylosing spondylitis. Trimming shortened V by 3 bases and J by 5 bases, and 10 bases separated the two germline ends. Germline V gene data show CDR1 as LGHNA and CDR2 as YSLEER. The CDR3 is made up of 14 amino acids. Overall study results and limits: Blood from ankylosing spondylitis patients appeared to carry a characteristic roughly eight-variant TCR beta motif. Reportedly, significant enrichment of disease-linked clones occurred in matched ankylosing spondylitis synovial fluid.

The source of this sequence is a male donor with ankylosing spondylitis. This chain uses TRBV4-3 with TRBJ2-2; D is undetermined. The sequenced sample was blood, either unsorted or a sorted T cell fraction (not recorded which). The CDR3 region is CASSQSRVTGELFF. For the CDR3, the DNA is TGCGCCAGCAGCCAGTCGAGAGTTACCGGGGAGCTGTTTTTT.